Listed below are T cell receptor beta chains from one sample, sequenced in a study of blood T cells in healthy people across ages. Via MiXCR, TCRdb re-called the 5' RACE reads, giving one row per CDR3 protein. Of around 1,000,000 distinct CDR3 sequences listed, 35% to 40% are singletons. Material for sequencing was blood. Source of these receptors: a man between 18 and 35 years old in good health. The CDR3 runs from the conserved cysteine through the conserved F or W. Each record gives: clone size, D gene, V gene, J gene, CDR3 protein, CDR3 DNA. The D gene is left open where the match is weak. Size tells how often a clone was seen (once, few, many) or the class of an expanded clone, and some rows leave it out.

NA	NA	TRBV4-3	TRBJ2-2	CASSQDQGGELFF	TGCGCCAGCAGCCAAGATCAGGGAGGGGAGCTGTTTTTT
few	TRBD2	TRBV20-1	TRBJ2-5	CSATGLAGNKNPGQYF	TGCAGTGCCACCGGACTAGCGGGGAACAAAAACCCTGGGCAGTACTTC
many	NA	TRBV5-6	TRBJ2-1	CASSLWPSDNEQFF	TGTGCCAGCAGCTTGTGGCCCTCAGACAATGAGCAGTTCTTC
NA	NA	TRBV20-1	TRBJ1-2	CSAYRVYQPPGYTF	TGCAGTGCTTACAGGGTCTACCAACCGCCGGGCTACACCTTC
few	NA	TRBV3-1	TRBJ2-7	CASSQGRGSYF	TGTGCCAGCAGCCAAGGGAGGGGTTCGTACTTC
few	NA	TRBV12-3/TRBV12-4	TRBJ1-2	CASSADLTGLVGGYTF	TGTGCCAGCAGCGCCGACCTGACAGGTCTGGTGGGGGGCTACACCTTC
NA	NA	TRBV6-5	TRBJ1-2	CASKGPSPMTYGYTF	TGTGCCAGCAAGGGTCCCTCCCCCATGACCTATGGCTACACCTTC
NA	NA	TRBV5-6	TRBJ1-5	CASSLQEDHQPQHF	TGTGCCAGCAGCTTGCAAGAGGACCATCAGCCCCAGCATTTT
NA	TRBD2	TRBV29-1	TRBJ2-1	CSVERAGVDGEQFF	TGCAGCGTGGAGCGCGCGGGAGTAGACGGTGAGCAGTTCTTC
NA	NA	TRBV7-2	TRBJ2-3	CASSLLGGPTDTQYF	TGTGCCAGCAGCTTACTTGGGGGGCCCACAGATACGCAGTATTTT
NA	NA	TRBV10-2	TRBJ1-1	CASSETGSAEAFF	TGCGCCAGCAGTGAGACGGGGAGCGCTGAAGCTTTCTTT
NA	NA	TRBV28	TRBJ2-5	CASSPQDRKETQYF	TGTGCCAGCAGTCCCCAGGACAGAAAAGAGACCCAGTACTTC
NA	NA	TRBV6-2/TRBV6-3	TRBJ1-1	CASSYSYQQGGTEAFF	TGTGCCAGCAGTTACTCATACCAACAGGGAGGGACTGAAGCTTTCTTT
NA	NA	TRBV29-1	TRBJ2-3	CSVWTVLTDTQYF	TGCAGCGTCTGGACAGTTCTCACAGATACGCAGTATTTT
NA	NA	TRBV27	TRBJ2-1	CASSLEAPSYNERFF	TGTGCCAGCAGTTTAGAGGCCCCCTCCTACAATGAGCGGTTCTTC
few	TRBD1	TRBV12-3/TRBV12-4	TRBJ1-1	CASRPGQGQYTEAFF	TGTGCCAGCAGACCGGGACAGGGACAGTACACTGAAGCTTTCTTT
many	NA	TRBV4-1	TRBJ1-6	CASSTIRGRGQTPNSPPHF	TGCGCCAGCAGCACTATAAGAGGCCGGGGACAAACGCCAAATTCACCCCCCCACTTT
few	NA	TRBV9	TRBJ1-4	CASSAHSRQNEKLFF	TGTGCCAGCAGCGCTCACAGTCGGCAAAATGAAAAACTGTTTTTT
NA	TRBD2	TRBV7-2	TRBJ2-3	CASSLAGLAGASTDTQYF	TGTGCCAGCAGCTTGGCGGGACTAGCGGGGGCGAGCACAGATACGCAGTATTTT
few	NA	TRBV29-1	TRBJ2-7	CSAQTGTDEQYF	TGCAGCGCCCAGACTGGTACGGACGAGCAGTACTTC
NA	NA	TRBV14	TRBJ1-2	CASSQGGWYGYTF	TGTGCCAGCAGCCAAGGGGGCTGGTATGGCTACACCTTC
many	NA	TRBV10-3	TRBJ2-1	CAIKKTGSEQFF	TGTGCCATCAAGAAAACAGGGTCTGAGCAGTTCTTC
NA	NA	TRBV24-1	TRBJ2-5	CATSESRFGYDEQYF	TGTGCCACCAGCGAGAGTAGGTTTGGCTACGATGAGCAGTACTTC
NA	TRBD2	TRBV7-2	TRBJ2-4	CASSLEPGRVRNIQYF	TGTGCCAGCAGCTTAGAGCCAGGGAGGGTTCGAAACATTCAGTACTTC
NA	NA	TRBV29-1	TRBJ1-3	CSVGVDSGNTIYF	TGCAGCGTTGGGGTGGACTCTGGAAACACCATATATTTT
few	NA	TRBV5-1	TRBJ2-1	CASSLTPGLEQFF	TGCGCCAGCAGCTTGACTCCGGGACTTGAGCAGTTCTTC
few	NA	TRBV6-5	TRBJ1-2	CASGRQSLYGYTF	TGTGCCAGCGGGAGACAGTCGCTCTATGGCTACACCTTC
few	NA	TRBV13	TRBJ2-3	CASSFRQRRGNTQYF	TGTGCCAGCAGCTTCCGGCAGAGACGTGGAAATACGCAGTATTTT